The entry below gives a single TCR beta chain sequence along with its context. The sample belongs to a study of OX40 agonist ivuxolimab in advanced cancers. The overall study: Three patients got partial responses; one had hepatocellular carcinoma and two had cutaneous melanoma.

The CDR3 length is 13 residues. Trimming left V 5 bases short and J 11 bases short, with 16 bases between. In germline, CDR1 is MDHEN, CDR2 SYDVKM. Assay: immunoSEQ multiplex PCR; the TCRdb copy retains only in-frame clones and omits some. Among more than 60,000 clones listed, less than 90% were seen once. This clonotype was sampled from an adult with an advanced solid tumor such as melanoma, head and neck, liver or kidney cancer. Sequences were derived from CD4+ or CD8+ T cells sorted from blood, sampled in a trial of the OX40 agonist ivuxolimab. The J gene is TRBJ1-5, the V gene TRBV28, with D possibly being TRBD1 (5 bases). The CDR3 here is CASSPGFVGAQHF. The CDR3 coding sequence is TGTGCCAGCAGTCCCGGGTTCGTGGGGGCCCAGCATTTT.